The rows below give T cell receptor beta chains drawn from one sample of a study of cytomegalovirus exposure and HLA in healthy donors. The method was immunoSEQ multiplex PCR; TCRdb's version includes in-frame clones alone and lacks a portion of them. The table has 150,000 to 160,000 clones, roughly 84% seen once. Sequenced sample: PBMCs. The receptors derive from a woman aged 18-30 years in good health and CMV-seronegative. The CDR3 runs from the conserved cysteine through the conserved F or W. A D gene is named only where the DNA matches it firmly.

>TRBD2|16|TRBJ2-4|TRBV23-1
TGCGCCAGCAGTCAGCTGGGGGGGGGAGCCAAAAACATTCAGTACTTC
CASSQLGGGAKNIQYF
>NA|15|TRBJ2-5|TRBV2
TGTGCCAGCAGTCGTTCCACCATAGCGGAAGAGACCCAGTACTTC
CASSRSTIAEETQYF
>TRBD1|13|TRBJ2-7|TRBV15
TGTGCCACCAGCCGAAGACAGGGCTACGAGCAGTACTTC
CATSRRQGYEQYF
>NA|12|TRBJ2-2|TRBV27
TGTGCCAGCAGTTTCGGGACCGGGGAGCTGTTTTTT
CASSFGTGELFF
>NA|15|TRBJ1-3|TRBV5-8
TGTGCCAGCAGCTTTCGGGGTCATAGCGGAAACACCATATATTTT
CASSFRGHSGNTIYF
>TRBD2|14|TRBJ2-7|TRBV6-5
TGTGCCAGCAGTTACTCTGCGGGGGTTGCTGAGCAGTACTTC
CASSYSAGVAEQYF
>TRBD1|15|TRBJ2-7|TRBV5-1
TGCGCCAGCAGCTTCCCACAGGGGTCAAGGTACGAGCAGTACTTC
CASSFPQGSRYEQYF
>TRBD1|14|TRBJ2-7|TRBV5-1
TGCGCCAGCAGCTTGGGACAGGGTTCATACGAGCAGTACTTC
CASSLGQGSYEQYF
>NA|12|TRBJ2-7|TRBV18
TGTGCCAGCTCACCGAGCTCCTACGAGCAGTACTTC
CASSPSSYEQYF
>NA|13|TRBJ2-3|TRBV7-6
TGTGCCAGCAGCCAACGGAGCACAGATACGCAGTATTTT
CASSQRSTDTQYF
>NA|14|TRBJ2-5|TRBV7-2
TGTGCCAGCAGGCCTCTAGCGATACAAGAGACCCAGTACTTC
CASRPLAIQETQYF
>TRBD1|15|TRBJ1-2|TRBV15
TGTGCCACCAGCAGATCCTGGGGGACAGGGGGCACCTACACCTTC
CATSRSWGTGGTYTF
>TRBD1|14|TRBJ1-1|TRBV7-9
TGTGCCAGCAGCCGCCAGGGGGCGCGAACTGAAGCTTTCTTT
CASSRQGARTEAFF
>NA|14|TRBJ1-6|TRBV6-6
TGTGCCAGCAGAACGGGGGGTTTTACTTCACCCCTCCACTTT
CASRTGGFTSPLHF
>TRBD1|15|TRBJ1-4|TRBV7-8
TGTGCCAGCAGCACCTCGGGACAGACCCATGAAAAACTGTTTTTT
CASSTSGQTHEKLFF
>TRBD1|14|TRBJ2-7|TRBV28
TGTGCCAGCAGAAGGACAGGGAGCTCCTACGAGCAGTACTTC
CASRRTGSSYEQYF
>TRBD2|16|TRBJ2-1|TRBV5-1
TGCGCCAGCAGCCCAACCCTGACTAGCGGGGTCAATGAGCAGTTCTTC
CASSPTLTSGVNEQFF
>TRBD1|13|TRBJ2-1|TRBV5-4
TGTGCCAGCAGCTACAGGGGTGGAGATGAGCAGTTCTTC
CASSYRGGDEQFF
>TRBD2|17|TRBJ2-3|TRBV28
TGTGCCAGCAGCTCGACGACTAGCGGGGGTTACACAGATACGCAGTATTTT
CASSSTTSGGYTDTQYF